These T cell receptor beta chains were read from a single sample in a study of Graves' ophthalmopathy and Graves' hyperthyroidism. TCRdb analysed the multiplex PCR reads with MiXCR anew, one entry per CDR3 protein. The repertoire includes 200,000 to 250,000 distinct CDR3 sequences, around 28% of them detected once, and approximately 9.6% sits in the top ten. The sequenced material came from peripheral blood. The receptors derive from a man aged 45-65 years with Graves' ophthalmopathy. Each CDR3 is given with its conserved first and last residue. D genes are given only for firm matches. The size field is filled for only some rows; it gives once, few, many or a size class.

clone_size	d_call	j_call	v_call	cdr3_nt	cdr3_aa
many	TRBD2	TRBJ2-7	TRBV29-1	TGCAGCGTTGAAGATCCGGCTAGCGGGTACGAGCAGTACTTC	CSVEDPASGYEQYF
many	.	TRBJ2-7	TRBV2	TGTGCCAGCAGCCCCGACTTAGGTACGTCCTACGAGCAGTACTTC	CASSPDLGTSYEQYF
.	TRBD1	TRBJ1-1	TRBV7-2	TGTGCCAGCAGCTTCCAGGGCGGGACAGGGTCTGAAGCTTTCTTT	CASSFQGGTGSEAFF
many	TRBD2	TRBJ2-7	TRBV7-8	TGTGCCAGCAGCTCGTCTCGGGGGGGCCCTTCGAAAGACGAGCAGTACTTC	CASSSSRGGPSKDEQYF
many	.	TRBJ1-5	TRBV5-5	TGTGCCAGCAGCTCCTATTCAGGGGATCAGCCCCAGCATTTT	CASSSYSGDQPQHF
many	.	TRBJ1-2	TRBV7-2	TGTGCCAGCAGCTCCCATAAGGACCCGTCTAACTATGGCTACACCTTC	CASSSHKDPSNYGYTF
many	.	TRBJ2-7	TRBV12-5	TGTGCTAGTGGTTTGATAGACTCCGGGGAGCAGTACTTC	CASGLIDSGEQYF
many	.	TRBJ2-5	TRBV18	TGTGCCAGCTCCCAAGGACAGCAAGAGACCCAGTACTTC	CASSQGQQETQYF
.	.	TRBJ2-7	TRBV30	TGTGCCTGGAAGGTTCACAACTCCTACGAGCAGTACTTC	CAWKVHNSYEQYF
many	.	TRBJ2-7	TRBV12-3/TRBV12-4	TGTGCCAGCAGTTTGGACCTTTACTACGAGCAGTACTTC	CASSLDLYYEQYF
many	.	TRBJ1-5	TRBV28	TGTGCCAGCAGTTTTTCCCCAGGGTCTGGCAATCAGCCCCAGCATTTT	CASSFSPGSGNQPQHF
many	.	TRBJ1-2	TRBV28	TGTGCCAGCCTTAGTTTAGGCTCTGGCTACACCTTC	CASLSLGSGYTF
many	.	TRBJ1-1	TRBV25-1	TGTGCCAGCAGTGAAAGTGGTGAAGCTTTCTTT	CASSESGEAFF
many	.	TRBJ2-7	TRBV12-3/TRBV12-4	TGTGCCAGCACCTGGGGTCGTGGGGGCGAGCAGTACTTC	CASTWGRGGEQYF
.	TRBD1	TRBJ1-2	TRBV12-3/TRBV12-4	TGTGCCAGCAGCCGGACAGGGGTTGGCTACACCTTC	CASSRTGVGYTF
many	TRBD1	TRBJ1-5	TRBV6-1	TGTGCCAGCAGTGAAATGGACAGGGGACAAATTAGCAATCAGCCCCAGCATTTT	CASSEMDRGQISNQPQHF
many	.	TRBJ1-6	TRBV27	TGTGCCAGCAGTTTAAGTGGCCGGACTAATTCACCCCTCCACTTT	CASSLSGRTNSPLHF
many	.	TRBJ2-7	TRBV11-2	TGTGCCAGCAGCTTAGAGGCTATATACGAGCAGTACTTC	CASSLEAIYEQYF
many	TRBD1	TRBJ2-5	TRBV20-1	TGCAGTGCTACGATACAGGGGGTACAAGAGACCCAGTACTTC	CSATIQGVQETQYF
many	TRBD1	TRBJ1-1	TRBV6-4	TGTGCCAGCAGTCGGGCGTACTCACAGGGGGCGTACACTGAAGCTTTCTTT	CASSRAYSQGAYTEAFF
many	.	TRBJ1-2	TRBV28	TGTGCCAGCAACCTGGACGATGGCTACACCTTC	CASNLDDGYTF
.	TRBD2	TRBJ2-4	TRBV28	TGTGCCAGCAGTTTCCCCACCGGACTAGCGGGAGTGTGGGCCAAAAACATTCAGTACTTC	CASSFPTGLAGVWAKNIQYF
.	.	TRBJ2-7	TRBV6-2/TRBV6-3	TGTGCCAGCAGTTACTCGGCGGGGTCAATCGACGAGCAGTACTTC	CASSYSAGSIDEQYF
few	.	TRBJ1-2	TRBV20-1	TGCAGTGCAGAGCCGGGCCTTCGAGGCTACACCTTC	CSAEPGLRGYTF
.	.	TRBJ2-6	TRBV28	TGTGCCAGCAGTGAAATGGGGGTTTCCGGGGCCAACGTCCTGACTTTC	CASSEMGVSGANVLTF
many	.	TRBJ1-5	TRBV28	TGTGCCAGCAGTTTATACGGACAGTCAAATCAGCCCCAGCATTTT	CASSLYGQSNQPQHF
.	.	TRBJ1-1	TRBV27	TGTGCCAGCAGTACTATAAGGGGCTCTGAAGCTTTCTTT	CASSTIRGSEAFF
many	.	TRBJ1-1	TRBV20-1	TGCAGTACCCCCGACGGTCCTGAAGCTTTCTTT	CSTPDGPEAFF
.	.	TRBJ1-1	TRBV28	TGTGCCAGTGCCCGGCGGCTGAACACTGAAGCTTTCTTT	CASARRLNTEAFF
many	.	TRBJ2-5	TRBV7-2	TGTGCCAGCAGCCCTAGGGCAGGAGAGACCCAGTACTTC	CASSPRAGETQYF
many	.	TRBJ1-1	TRBV20-1	TGCAGTGCTAGCCTTACAGGGATCGACACTGAAGCTTTCTTT	CSASLTGIDTEAFF
many	.	TRBJ2-7	TRBV19	TGTGCCAGTAGTCCCCAACTAGGACTAAGCTCCTACGAGCAGTACTTC	CASSPQLGLSSYEQYF
few	.	TRBJ2-7	TRBV11-2	TGTGCCAGCAGCTTAGATGGCCCGCGCTACGAGCAGTACTTC	CASSLDGPRYEQYF
many	.	TRBJ1-1	TRBV28	TGTGCCAGCGGACTAGACGGGAACACTGAAGCTTTCTTT	CASGLDGNTEAFF
once	.	TRBJ2-7	TRBV5-1	TGCGCCAGCAGCTTTGGACAAAGAAGGGGCGAGCAGTACTTC	CASSFGQRRGEQYF